The 2 T cell receptor beta chains given below trace back to one sample, sequenced in a study of regulatory T cells in long-lasting Graves disease. The time point denotes: newly diagnosed GD, antithyroid drugs for less than 3 months. Preparation of the TCR library used RNA extracted from PBMCs. To make TCR beta libraries, researchers used iRepertoire HTBI primers and Arm-PCR of CDR3 regions. TCRdb analysed the multiplex PCR reads with MiXCR anew, one entry per CDR3 protein. The data contain 680,000 or so distinct CDR3 sequences, approximately 15% of them seen just once; the ten biggest clones take up under 20%. This sample also belongs to another study, concerning T cells in Graves' hyperthyroidism and ophthalmopathy.

Source: peripheral blood mononuclear cells (PBMCs), taken at new diagnosis, from a patient treated with antithyroid drugs. The origin of the receptors is a woman younger than 45 with Graves disease.

This clonotype has ten or more counts. V and J are TRBV2 and TRBJ2-1; D is ambiguous. The length of the CDR3 is 11 residues. Trimming left V 4 bases short and J 6 bases short, with 4 bases between. Looked up from germline, CDR1 is SNHLY and CDR2 is FYNNEI. The CDR3 DNA sequence: TGTGCCAGCAGTGCGAGCAATGAGCAGTTCTTC. Its protein is CASSASNEQFF.

The CDR3 region is CASSFGVAGGYGQFF. Written as DNA, the CDR3 is TGTGCCAGCAGCTTTGGTGTAGCGGGAGGTTACGGGCAGTTCTTC. The J gene is TRBJ2-1, the V gene TRBV11-3; 10 bases map to TRBD2. Trimming cost V 3 bases and J 12 bases; bases outside gene matches: 11. The CDR3 sequence is 15 residues long. The germline V gene has CDR1 SGHNT and CDR2 YENEEA.